Listed below are T cell receptor beta chains from one sample, sequenced in a study of T cell changes during pregnancy in multiple sclerosis. Repertoires were generated with immunoSEQ multiplex PCR, while TCRdb's copy carries only in-frame clones and drops some. The table lists 90,000 to 120,000 clones, around 90% of them singletons, with 0.78% in the top ten. The sample in question was peripheral blood, obtained in the third trimester of pregnancy. The receptors shown here come from a female donor in good health, enrolled as a control in a pregnancy study. Each CDR3 is given with its conserved first and last residue. D genes are given only for firm matches. Part of the rows lack a size; the others show once, few, many or a class for expanded clones.

>-|TRBV30|-|TRBJ1-1
CAWTQEAGSIYGTEAFF
TGTGCCTGGACCCAGGAGGCAGGTTCCATTTATGGGACTGAAGCTTTCTTT
>TRBD1|TRBV2|-|TRBJ1-3
CASRRTGVGNTIYF
TGTGCCAGCAGGCGGACAGGGGTCGGAAACACCATATATTTT
>-|TRBV7-2|-|TRBJ1-6
CASSSMGGPSYNSPLHF
TGTGCCAGCAGCTCCATGGGTGGGCCATCATATAATTCACCCCTCCACTTT
>-|TRBV19|-|TRBJ2-6
CASSIALDTESSGANVLTF
TGTGCCAGTAGTATAGCTTTAGACACGGAAAGCTCTGGGGCCAACGTCCTGACTTTC
>TRBD2|TRBV10-3|-|TRBJ2-2
CATRREGSTGELFF
TGTGCGACCAGGCGGGAGGGTAGCACCGGGGAGCTGTTTTTT
>TRBD2|TRBV13|-|TRBJ2-5
CASSQAGELQETQYF
TGTGCCAGCAGTCAAGCGGGGGAACTTCAAGAGACCCAGTACTTC
>-|TRBV27|-|TRBJ1-5
CASRGGWDQPQHF
TGTGCCAGCAGGGGGGGTTGGGATCAGCCCCAGCATTTT
>-|TRBV5-5|-|TRBJ2-5
CASSLQMGLQETQYF
TGTGCCAGCAGCTTGCAGATGGGCCTCCAAGAGACCCAGTACTTC
>-|TRBV6-6|-|TRBJ2-7
CASSYGQFYEQYF
TGTGCCAGCAGCTACGGACAGTTCTACGAGCAGTACTTC
>-|TRBV7-9|-|TRBJ1-4
CASSLTANEKLFF
TGTGCCAGCAGCTTAACAGCCAACGAAAAACTGTTTTTT
>TRBD1|TRBV27|once|TRBJ1-4
CASRDRGIPNEKLFF
TGTGCCAGCAGGGACAGGGGGATCCCTAATGAAAAACTGTTTTTT
>TRBD1|TRBV15|-|TRBJ2-7
CATSGTGSTYEQYF
TGTGCCACCAGCGGGACAGGATCTACCTACGAGCAGTACTTC
>TRBD1|TRBV30|-|TRBJ1-4
CAWDKGGTEKLFF
TGTGCCTGGGACAAAGGGGGCACTGAAAAACTGTTTTTT
>-|TRBV21-1|-|TRBJ1-1
CASSKVQINTEAFF
TGTGCCAGCAGCAAAGTGCAGATCAACACTGAAGCTTTCTTT
>-|TRBV6-5|once|TRBJ1-1
CASSYSRDTTEAFF
TGTGCCAGCAGTTATTCCCGGGACACCACTGAAGCTTTCTTT
>-|TRBV9|-|TRBJ2-7
CASSPGQWGYEQYF
TGTGCCAGCAGCCCCGGACAGTGGGGCTACGAGCAGTACTTC
>TRBD1|TRBV11-3|-|TRBJ1-6
CASSPQRGTGNSPLHF
TGTGCCAGCAGCCCCCAAAGAGGGACAGGGAATTCACCCCTCCACTTT
>-|TRBV7-2|-|TRBJ1-5
CASSRQTSNQPQHF
TGTGCCAGCAGCCGACAGACTAGCAATCAGCCCCAGCATTTT
>-|TRBV7-9|-|TRBJ2-2
CASSFAVVRVVNTGELFF
TGTGCCAGCAGCTTTGCTGTAGTGAGGGTGGTGAACACCGGGGAGCTGTTTTTT
>TRBD1|TRBV2|once|TRBJ2-2
CASGGQDQTNTGELFF
TGTGCCAGCGGAGGACAGGATCAAACCAACACCGGGGAGCTGTTTTTT
>TRBD2|TRBV18|once|TRBJ2-3
CASSPRLAERVDTQYF
TGTGCCAGCTCACCCCGTCTAGCGGAGAGGGTAGATACGCAGTATTTT
>TRBD2|TRBV9|-|TRBJ2-3
CASSVSGELTDTQYF
TGTGCCAGCAGCGTTAGCGGGGAACTCACAGATACGCAGTATTTT
>-|TRBV15|-|TRBJ2-7
CATSLQTLAGSSYEQYF
TGTGCCACCAGCTTACAAACACTCGCGGGGAGCTCCTACGAGCAGTACTTC
>-|TRBV2|-|TRBJ1-3
CASSESLYSGNTIYF
TGTGCCAGCAGTGAAAGCCTTTACTCTGGAAACACCATATATTTT
>-|TRBV19|once|TRBJ2-7
CASSIDGMSSYEQYF
TGTGCCAGTAGTATAGATGGTATGAGCTCCTACGAGCAGTACTTC
>-|TRBV4-3|-|TRBJ1-1
CASSQVPDTEAFF
TGCGCCAGCAGCCAAGTTCCGGACACTGAAGCTTTCTTT
>TRBD1|TRBV19|-|TRBJ1-2
CASSIQGQGNGYTF
TGTGCCAGTAGTATACAGGGACAGGGAAATGGCTACACCTTC
>-|TRBV28|-|TRBJ2-7
CASSFRGNTYEQYF
TGTGCCAGCAGTTTCCGGGGTAATACCTACGAGCAGTACTTC
>TRBD2|TRBV6-5|-|TRBJ2-3
CASSPPSGGTDTQYF
TGTGCCAGCAGCCCCCCTAGCGGGGGCACAGATACGCAGTATTTT
>-|TRBV5-1|-|TRBJ2-7
CASSLGSGLREQYF
TGCGCCAGCAGCTTGGGTAGCGGCCTGAGGGAGCAGTACTTC
>TRBD1|TRBV7-9|once|TRBJ2-2
CASSSSGGGNTGELFF
TGTGCCAGCAGCTCCTCAGGGGGCGGGAACACCGGGGAGCTGTTTTTT
>-|TRBV15|-|TRBJ1-2
CATSRDEGRGGYTF
TGTGCCACCAGCAGAGATGAGGGGCGGGGTGGCTACACCTTC
>TRBD1|TRBV19|-|TRBJ1-5
CASSIAGVRGQGVNQPQHF
TGTGCCAGTAGTATAGCGGGTGTTCGTGGACAGGGAGTAAATCAGCCCCAGCATTTT
>-|TRBV27|few|TRBJ1-1
CASRDRRNTEAFF
TGTGCCAGCAGGGACAGAAGGAACACTGAAGCTTTCTTT
>TRBD1|TRBV19|-|TRBJ1-2
CASKVITGGADGYTF
TGTGCCAGTAAAGTAATAACAGGGGGCGCGGATGGCTACACCTTC
>TRBD1|TRBV6-1|-|TRBJ1-1
CASSVFDRAMNTEAFF
TGTGCCAGCAGTGTTTTCGACAGGGCGATGAACACTGAAGCTTTCTTT
>-|TRBV5-1|once|TRBJ2-7
CASSSMRGEQYF
TGCGCCAGCAGCTCTATGCGGGGCGAGCAGTACTTC
>TRBD1|TRBV11-2|-|TRBJ1-1
CASSSNRGFRLEAFF
TGTGCCAGCAGCTCGAACAGGGGGTTTCGCCTTGAAGCTTTCTTT
>-|TRBV11-3|once|TRBJ2-7
CASSNSQGINEQYF
TGTGCCAGCAGCAATAGCCAGGGTATAAACGAGCAGTACTTC
>-|TRBV9|-|TRBJ1-1
CASSVVLGDTTEAFF
TGTGCCAGCAGCGTAGTGTTGGGAGACACGACTGAAGCTTTCTTT
>TRBD1|TRBV30|-|TRBJ2-5
CALGQGGGQETQYF
TGTGCCTTGGGACAGGGCGGAGGTCAAGAGACCCAGTACTTC
>TRBD1|TRBV19|few|TRBJ1-4
CASSREGQGGPPEKLFF
TGTGCCAGTAGCCGCGAGGGACAGGGGGGTCCCCCCGAAAAACTGTTTTTT
>TRBD1|TRBV4-1|-|TRBJ1-1
CASSQGDRNLNTEAFF
TGCGCCAGCAGCCAAGGGGACAGGAATTTGAACACTGAAGCTTTCTTT